This TCR beta chain was sequenced for a study of blood T cells in healthy people across ages. Study-level results: Age advanced and TCR beta diversity per million T cells fell, roughly linearly.

As to this clonotype: Its specificity is not known.

A sample-barcoded 5' primer and a J-beta primer mix were used in a second PCR of roughly 7 to 12 cycles. Each CDR3 protein gets one entry after TCRdb re-called the 5' RACE reads with MiXCR. The sample lists about 970,000 distinct CDR3 sequences; just over 50% were seen once. The V gene's germline CDR1 is MDHEN and CDR2 SYDVKM. The junction had 8 bases not matched to a gene; V was cut back by 4 bases and J by 1 base. There are 17 residues in the CDR3. Caucasian individuals from Russia who were healthy and aged roughly 6 to 100 acted as donors. The chain combines TRBV28 with TRBJ2-4, with 9 bases identical to TRBD2. Input material: blood. The clonotype was recovered from a woman in her sixties or seventies in good health. The DNA for the CDR3 is TGTGCCAGCAGTTCGGCGGGGGGGACAAGGGCCAAAAACATTCAGTACTTC. This encodes CASSSAGGTRAKNIQYF.